The entry below gives a single T cell receptor beta chain sequence along with its context. The data derive from a study of T cells in Graves' hyperthyroidism and ophthalmopathy. Amplified TCR beta CDR3 regions came from RNA transcripts. HTBI primers were the set used in a first-round RT-PCR of the TCR CDR3. TCRdb redid the calling of the multiplex PCR reads with MiXCR, one entry per CDR3 protein. The table lists roughly 530,000 distinct CDR3 sequences, roughly 15% of them singletons. This TCR was recovered from a woman aged 18-30 years with Graves' ophthalmopathy. The specimen was blood.

The DNA of the CDR3 is TGTGCCAGCAGCTTAGTGTCGGGGGTCGGCAATCAGCCCCAGCATTTT. This translates into CASSLVSGVGNQPQHF. The V gene is TRBV7-2, the J gene TRBJ1-5; maybe TRBD1 (5 bases). CDR1 and CDR2 from the germline V gene are SGHTA and FQGNSA. The V end lost 1 base, the J end lost 2 bases, and 12 bases lay between the germline ends. The CDR3 has 16 residues.